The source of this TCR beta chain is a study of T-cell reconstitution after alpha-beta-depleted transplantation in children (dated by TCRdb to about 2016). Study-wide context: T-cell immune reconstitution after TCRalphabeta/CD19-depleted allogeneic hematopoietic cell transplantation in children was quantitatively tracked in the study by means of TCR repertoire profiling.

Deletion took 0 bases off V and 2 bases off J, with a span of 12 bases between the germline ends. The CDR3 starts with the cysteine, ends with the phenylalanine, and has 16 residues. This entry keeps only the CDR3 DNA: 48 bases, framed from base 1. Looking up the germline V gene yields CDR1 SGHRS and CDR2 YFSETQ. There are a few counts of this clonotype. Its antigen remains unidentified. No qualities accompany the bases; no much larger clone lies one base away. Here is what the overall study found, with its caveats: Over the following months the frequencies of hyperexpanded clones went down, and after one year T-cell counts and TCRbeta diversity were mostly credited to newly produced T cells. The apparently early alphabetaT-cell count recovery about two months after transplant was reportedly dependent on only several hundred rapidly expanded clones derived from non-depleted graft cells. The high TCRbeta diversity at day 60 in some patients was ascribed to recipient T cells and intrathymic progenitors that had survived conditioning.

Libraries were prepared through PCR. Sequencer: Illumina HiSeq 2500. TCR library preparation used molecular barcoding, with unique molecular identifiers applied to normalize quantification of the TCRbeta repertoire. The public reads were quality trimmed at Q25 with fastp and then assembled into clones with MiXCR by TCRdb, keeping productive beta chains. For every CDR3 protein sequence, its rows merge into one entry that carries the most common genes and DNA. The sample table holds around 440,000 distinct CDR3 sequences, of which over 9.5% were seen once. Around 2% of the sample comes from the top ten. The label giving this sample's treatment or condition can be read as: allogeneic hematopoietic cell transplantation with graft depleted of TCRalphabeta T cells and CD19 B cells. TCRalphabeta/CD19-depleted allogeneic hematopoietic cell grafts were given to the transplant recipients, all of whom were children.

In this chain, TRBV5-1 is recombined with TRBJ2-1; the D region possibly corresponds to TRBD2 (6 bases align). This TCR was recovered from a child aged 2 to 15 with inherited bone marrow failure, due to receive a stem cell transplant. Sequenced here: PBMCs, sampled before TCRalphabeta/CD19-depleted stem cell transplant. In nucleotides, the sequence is TGCGCCAGCAGCTTGGCCCCGGGAGTAGCCTACAATGAGCAGTTCTTC. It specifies CASSLAPGVAYNEQFF. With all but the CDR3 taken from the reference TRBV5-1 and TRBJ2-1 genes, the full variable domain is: KAGVTQTPRYLIKTRGQQVTLSCSPISGHRSVSWYQQTPGQGLQFLFEYFSETQRNKGNFPGRFSGRQFSNSRSEMNVSTLELGDSALYLCASSLAPGVAYNEQFFGPGTRLTVL.